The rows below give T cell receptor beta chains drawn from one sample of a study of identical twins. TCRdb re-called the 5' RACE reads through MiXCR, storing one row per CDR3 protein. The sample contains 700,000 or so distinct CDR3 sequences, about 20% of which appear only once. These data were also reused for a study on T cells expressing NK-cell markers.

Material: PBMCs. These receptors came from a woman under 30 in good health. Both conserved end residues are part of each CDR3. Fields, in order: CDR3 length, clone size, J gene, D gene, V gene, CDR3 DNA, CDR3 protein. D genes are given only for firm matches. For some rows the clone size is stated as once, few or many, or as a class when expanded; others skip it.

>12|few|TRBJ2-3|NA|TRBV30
TGTGCCTGGAGCCCACTTAGGGATACGCAGTATTTT
CAWSPLRDTQYF
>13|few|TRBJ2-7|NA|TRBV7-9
TGTGCCAGCAGCTTCGAAGGGGTCTACGAGCAGTACTTC
CASSFEGVYEQYF
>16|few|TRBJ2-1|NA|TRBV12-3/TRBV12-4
TGTGCCAGCAGTCCGAGCGAGCAAGAGGGCTCCGGTGAGCAGTTCTTC
CASSPSEQEGSGEQFF
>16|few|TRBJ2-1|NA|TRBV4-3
TGCGCCAGCAGCCAAGAACCACGGTGGGCCTACAATGAGCAGTTCTTC
CASSQEPRWAYNEQFF
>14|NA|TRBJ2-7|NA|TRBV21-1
TGTGCCACAGGGCTTCCGGGACTGACCTACGAGCAGTACTTC
CATGLPGLTYEQYF
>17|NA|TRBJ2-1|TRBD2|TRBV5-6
TGTGCCAGCAGCTTGGGGGGGGGGACGGGGAATGAGAATGAGCAGTTCTTC
CASSLGGGTGNENEQFF
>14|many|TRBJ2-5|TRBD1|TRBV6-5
TGTGCCAGCAGTTTGTCAGGGGGCCCAGAGACCCAGTACTTC
CASSLSGGPETQYF
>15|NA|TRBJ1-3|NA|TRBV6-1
TGTGCCAGCAGTGGCGACAGGCTCTCTGGAAACACCATATATTTT
CASSGDRLSGNTIYF
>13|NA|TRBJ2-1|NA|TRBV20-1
TGCAGTGCTACGGGGGCGTTCTACAATGAGCAGTTCTTC
CSATGAFYNEQFF
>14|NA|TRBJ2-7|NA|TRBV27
TGTGCCAGCAGTTTATTCGACGGGGGAAACGAGCAGTACTTC
CASSLFDGGNEQYF
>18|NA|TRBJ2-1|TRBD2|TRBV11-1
TGTGCCAGCAGCTCCGAAGCGGCGGGAGGGCCTTCCTACAATGAGCAGTTCTTC
CASSSEAAGGPSYNEQFF
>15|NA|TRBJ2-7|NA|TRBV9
TGTGCCAGCAGCGTAGGAACGGCTAGCTCCTACGAGCAGTACTTC
CASSVGTASSYEQYF
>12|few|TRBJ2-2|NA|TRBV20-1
TGCAGTGCTAGTCGGATTCACGGGGAGCTGTTTTTT
CSASRIHGELFF
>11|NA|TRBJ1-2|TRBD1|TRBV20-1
TGCAGCGCAACACAGGGGAATGGCTACACCTTC
CSATQGNGYTF
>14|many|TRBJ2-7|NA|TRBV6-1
TGTGCCAGCACCCATACCCCAGGGGCGGAGACGCAGTACTTC
CASTHTPGAETQYF
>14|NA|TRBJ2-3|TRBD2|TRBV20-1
TGCAGTGCTGTCGCAGCGGGGGGGCCAAATACGCAGTATTTT
CSAVAAGGPNTQYF
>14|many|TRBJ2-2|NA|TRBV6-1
TGTGCCAGCAGTCCGGGGACATTTCCCGGGGAGCTGTTTTTT
CASSPGTFPGELFF
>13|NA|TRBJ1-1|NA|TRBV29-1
TGCAGCGTTGTTGGTGGGAGATACACTGAAGCTTTCTTT
CSVVGGRYTEAFF
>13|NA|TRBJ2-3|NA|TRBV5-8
TGTGCCAGCAGATCGAGAGGCACAGATACGCAGTATTTT
CASRSRGTDTQYF
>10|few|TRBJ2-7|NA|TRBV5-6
TGTGCCAGCATCTACTACGAGCAGTACTTC
CASIYYEQYF
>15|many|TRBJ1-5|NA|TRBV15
TGTGCCACCAGCAGAGCTGAGGGAGGCAATCAGCCCCAGCATTTT
CATSRAEGGNQPQHF
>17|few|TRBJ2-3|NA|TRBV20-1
TGCAGTGCTAGATTTCCCCTAGGGGGATCTTTTTCTGATACGCAGTATTTT
CSARFPLGGSFSDTQYF
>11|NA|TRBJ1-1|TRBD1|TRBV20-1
TGCGGTGGGGACAGCCACACTGAAGCTTTCTTT
CGGDSHTEAFF
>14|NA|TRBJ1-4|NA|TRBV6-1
TGTGCCAGCAGTGAAATATCGGGAATTGAAAAACTGTTTTTT
CASSEISGIEKLFF
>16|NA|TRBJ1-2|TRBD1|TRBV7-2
TGTGCCAGCAGCTTAGGACCTCCGGCAGGGGGCTATGGCTACACCTTC
CASSLGPPAGGYGYTF
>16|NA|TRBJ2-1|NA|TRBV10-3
TGTGCCATCAGTGAAGTTTTGAGCAGACCCTACAATGAGCAGTTCTTC
CAISEVLSRPYNEQFF
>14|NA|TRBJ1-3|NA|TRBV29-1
TGCAGCGTTTCATCAGGGAGCTCTGGAAACACCATATATTTT
CSVSSGSSGNTIYF
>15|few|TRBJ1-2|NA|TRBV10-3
TGTGCCATCAGTGAGTCGAAGGGTAACGGTTATGGCTACACCTTC
CAISESKGNGYGYTF
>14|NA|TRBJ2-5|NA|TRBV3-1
TGTGCCAGCAGCCAACGAACAGCTCAAGAGACCCAGTACTTC
CASSQRTAQETQYF
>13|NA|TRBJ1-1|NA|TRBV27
TGTGCCAGCAGTTTAGGACAGTTGGCTGAAGCTTTCTTT
CASSLGQLAEAFF
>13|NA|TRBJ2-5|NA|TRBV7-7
TGTGCCAGCAGCTCTGCAGGGAGGGAGACCCAGTACTTC
CASSSAGRETQYF
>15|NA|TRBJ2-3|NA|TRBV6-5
TGTGCCAGCAGTTCCGGGACTGTAGAAGGGGATACGCAGTATTTT
CASSSGTVEGDTQYF
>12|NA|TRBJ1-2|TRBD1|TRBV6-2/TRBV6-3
TGTGCCACCGACGACAGGGGGCAAGGCTACACCTTC
CATDDRGQGYTF
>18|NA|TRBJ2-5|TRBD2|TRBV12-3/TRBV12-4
TGTGCCAGCAGTTCCACGCACCCGACTAGCGTCCGAGGTGAGACCCAGTACTTC
CASSSTHPTSVRGETQYF
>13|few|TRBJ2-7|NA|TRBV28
TGTGCCAGCAGTCTATTCGAGGGGTACGAGCAGTACTTC
CASSLFEGYEQYF
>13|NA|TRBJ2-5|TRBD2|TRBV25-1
TGTGCCAGCTCCAAGCGGGGTGGGGAGACCCAGTACTTC
CASSKRGGETQYF
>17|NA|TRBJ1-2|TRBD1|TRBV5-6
TGTGCCAGCAGCCAGGGGACAGGCCTGATGACTAACTATGGCTACACCTTC
CASSQGTGLMTNYGYTF
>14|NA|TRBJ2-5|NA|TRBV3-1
TGTGCCAGCAGCCAAGCCCGGCAGGGCGGGACCCAGTACTTC
CASSQARQGGTQYF
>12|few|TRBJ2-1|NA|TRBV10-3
TGTGCCATCAGTGAAATTCGACTTGAGCAGTTCTTC
CAISEIRLEQFF
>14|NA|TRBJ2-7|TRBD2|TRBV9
TGTGCCAGTAGTGCTAGCGGGGGCACCTACGAGCAGTACTTC
CASSASGGTYEQYF
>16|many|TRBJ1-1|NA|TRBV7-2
TGTGCCAGCAGCTTACGAGCCGGCGCGATGAACACTGAAGCTTTCTTT
CASSLRAGAMNTEAFF
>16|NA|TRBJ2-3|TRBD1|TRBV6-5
TGTGCCAGCAGTTACGGGTGGGACAGCAACACAGATACGCAGTATTTT
CASSYGWDSNTDTQYF
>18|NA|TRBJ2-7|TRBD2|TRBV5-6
TGTGCCAGCAGCTCCTACAGGGAACTAGCGGGAGCCGACTACGAGCAGTACTTC
CASSSYRELAGADYEQYF
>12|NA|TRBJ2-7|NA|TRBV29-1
TGCAGCGTTGCAGGGGAAGCGGCCGAGCAGTACTTC
CSVAGEAAEQYF
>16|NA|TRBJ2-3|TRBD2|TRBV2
TGTGCCAGCAGTATCGCCGGACTAGCGGGGGGGAATACGCAGTATTTT
CASSIAGLAGGNTQYF
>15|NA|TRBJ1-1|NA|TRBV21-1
TGTGCCAGCAGCAAAGATCCACGTTCTCTAAATGAGGCTTTCTTT
CASSKDPRSLNEAFF
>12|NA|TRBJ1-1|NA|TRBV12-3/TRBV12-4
TGTGCCAGCAGTTTTCGCAAAGCAAAAGCTTTCTTT
CASSFRKAKAFF
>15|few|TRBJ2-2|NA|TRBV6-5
TGTGCCAGCAGTTACTCGAGGAGGGGCACCGGGGAGCTGTTTTTT
CASSYSRRGTGELFF
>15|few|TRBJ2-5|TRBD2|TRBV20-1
TGCAGTGCTCCCCAAGGGAGCGGGAGAGTCGAGACCCAGTACTTC
CSAPQGSGRVETQYF
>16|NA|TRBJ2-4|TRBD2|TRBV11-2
TGTGCCAGCAGCATCCCCGGGGGGAGGTTTGGAAACATTCAGTACTTC
CASSIPGGRFGNIQYF
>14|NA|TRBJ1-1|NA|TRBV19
TGTGCCAGTATGTCCGGGGACAAGAACACTGAAGCTTTCTTT
CASMSGDKNTEAFF
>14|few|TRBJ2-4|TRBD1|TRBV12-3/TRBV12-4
TGTGCCAGCAGTTTGTGGGACAGCACCCACATTCAGTACTTC
CASSLWDSTHIQYF
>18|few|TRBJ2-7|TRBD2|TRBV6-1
TGTGCCAGCAAAGGGGTGGGACTAGCGGGAGAGCGGTTGTACGAGCAGTACTTC
CASKGVGLAGERLYEQYF